A single sample gave rise to the 27 T cell receptor beta chains below, sequenced in a study of shared clonotypes between healthy human individuals (dated by TCRdb to 2018 to 2021). Receptor libraries were prepared by the immunoSEQ multiplex PCR assay. TCRdb's version of the immuneACCESS table is confined to in-frame rearrangements and falls short of the full clone set. An unresolved V gene accounts for under half of the shortfall where checked; the remainder is of unknown origin. The sample profile shows 300,000 to 400,000 clones; roughly 70% of them were found once. About 9.3% of the sample is in the top ten clones. Sequencing was performed on memory CD4+ T cells sorted from blood. The label giving this sample's cell subset or site can be read as: CD45RA-negative fraction. Receptor source: a man younger than 40 in good health.

The chain recombines TRBV28 with TRBJ1-5, with D perhaps matching TRBD1 (5 bases). The V gene's germline CDR1 is MDHEN and CDR2 SYDVKM. The germline V and J ends were trimmed by 5 bases and 8 bases, with 16 bases remaining between them. The CDR3 covers 14 residues. Here the CDR3 reads CASSETGPVKPQHF. The CDR3 nucleotides are TGTGCCAGCAGTGAAACAGGCCCCGTGAAGCCCCAGCATTTT.

Turning to this clone: A much larger clone differs from this one at a single base, so this may be a read error. The genes are TRBV11-3 and TRBJ2-5; D might be TRBD1 or TRBD2, each matching 6 bases. The CDR3 extends over 14 amino acids. Germline lookup yields CDR1 SGHNT and CDR2 YENEEA. Trimming cost V 5 bases and J 1 base, with 11 bases left between them. In DNA, the CDR3 is TGTGCCAGCAGCCCCGGAGGGGGCCAAGAGACCCAGTACTTC. Protein: CASSPGGGQETQYF. The entire variable domain, with the rest obtained from reference TRBV11-3 and TRBJ2-5, is as follows: EAGVVQSPRYKIIEKKQPVAFWCNPISGHNTLYWYLQNLGQGPELLIRYENEEAVDDSQLPKDRFSAERLKGVDSTLKIQPAELGDSAVYLCASSPGGGQETQYFGPGTRLLVL.

J is TRBJ2-1 and V is TRBV12-2; TRBD1 reflects the table's D call only, with no check against the DNA. TRBV12-2 is termed a pseudogene. This CDR3 comprises 20 residues. This CDR3 is CASRLRVLSASGQGDNEQFF. The CDR3 nucleotides are TGTGCAAGTCGCTTAAGGGTCCTTTCTGCGTCGGGACAGGGAGACAATGAGCAGTTCTTC.

This clone has just a few counts. The gene calls are TRBV28 and TRBJ2-2; perhaps D is TRBD1 or TRBD2 (5 bases each). Germline CDR1 is MDHEN and CDR2 is SYDVKM. The CDR3 totals 13 residues. V was pared by 5 bases and J by 6 bases, with 10 bases between. CDR3: CASSPGGPGELFF. The CDR3 DNA sequence: TGTGCCAGCAGTCCTGGGGGTCCCGGGGAGCTGTTTTTT.

This clone was seen more than once but under ten times. This chain uses TRBV5-4 with TRBJ2-1; maybe TRBD2 (6 bases). CDR1 is SGHNT and CDR2 is YYREEE in the germline V gene (reference sequence). Trimming pared 1 base from V and 10 bases from J, leaving 9 bases between. The CDR3 extends over 12 amino acids. CDR3 sequence reads: CASSLYGSEQFF. Written as DNA, the CDR3 is TGTGCCAGCAGCTTGTACGGGAGCGAGCAGTTCTTC.

The chain is built from TRBV19 and TRBJ2-1, with 16 bases aligning to TRBD2. J gave up 6 bases and V 7 bases, and 15 bases lay outside the gene matches. Germline V gene sequence: CDR1 LNHDA, CDR2 SQIVND (reference sequence). The CDR3 is 19 residues long. CDR3 in amino acids: CASTSSGTSGRVLINEQFF. The CDR3 bases are TGTGCCAGTACCTCGTCCGGGACTAGCGGGAGGGTCCTAATCAATGAGCAGTTCTTC.

This clone has at least ten counts. J is TRBJ2-1 and V is TRBV18; D remains unclear. Per the germline V gene, CDR1 is KGHSH and CDR2 is LQKENI. V was clipped by 1 base and J by 6 bases, with 10 bases between them. CDR3 length: 14 amino acids. The CDR3 is CASSPQPSANEQFF. The CDR3 DNA reads TGTGCCAGCTCACCACAACCATCGGCCAATGAGCAGTTCTTC.

The V gene is TRBV27, the J gene TRBJ1-5; D possibly corresponds to TRBD1 (6 bases). The CDR3 covers 14 residues. Germline V CDR1 and CDR2: MNHEY, SMNVEV (reference sequence). V lost 5 bases, J lost 6 bases, and 14 bases lay in between. This CDR3 is CASSGGRGSQPQHF. CDR3 nucleotide sequence: TGTGCCAGCAGTGGCGGCAGGGGAAGTCAGCCCCAGCATTTT.

V gene TRBV7-8 combines with J gene TRBJ2-1; TRBD2 agrees at 8 bases. With 2 bases clipped from V and 10 bases from J, the junction kept 13 bases outside the gene matches. Germline CDR1 and CDR2: SGHVS and FQNEAQ. The CDR3 is 16 amino acids. CDR3 region: CASSLTREGLFGEQFF. The DNA for the CDR3 is TGTGCCAGCAGCTTAACCCGGGAGGGCCTTTTCGGGGAGCAGTTCTTC. The full variable domain, in which reference TRBV7-8 and TRBJ2-1 provide the parts outside the CDR3, is GAGVSQSPRYKVAKRGQDVALRCDPISGHVSLFWYQQALGQGPEFLTYFQNEAQLDKSGLPSDRFFAERPEGSVSTLKIQRTQQEDSAVYLCASSLTREGLFGEQFFGPGTRLTVL.

The CDR3 bases are TGTGCCAGCAGCTTGAGAGGGACTTACGAGCAGTACTTC. Its protein product is CASSLRGTYEQYF. The J gene is TRBJ2-7, the V gene TRBV7-4; maybe TRBD2 (6 bases). Trimming removed 3 bases from V and 4 bases from J, with 10 bases in between. Germline CDR1 is SGHVT and CDR2 is SQSDAQ. There are 13 residues in the CDR3.

This chain joins TRBV9 and TRBJ2-5; no reliable D call. The CDR3 runs to 13 residues. Trimming took off 4 bases at V and 6 bases at J, with 13 bases between the two ends. Per the germline V gene, CDR1 is SGDLS and CDR2 is YYNGEE. The CDR3 loop reads CASSIDSVQTQYF. The CDR3 DNA is TGTGCCAGCAGCATCGACTCGGTACAGACCCAGTACTTC.

The chain joins TRBV5-6 to TRBJ2-7; TRBD2 aligns across 10 bases. In germline, CDR1 is SGHDT, CDR2 YYEEEE. This CDR3 region has 15 residues. Unmatched junction bases numbered 11, after V lost 5 bases and J lost 6 bases. The CDR3: CASRLLLAGQSEQYF. CDR3 bases: TGTGCCAGCAGACTGTTACTAGCGGGACAAAGCGAGCAGTACTTC. The entire variable domain, with the rest obtained from reference TRBV5-6 and TRBJ2-7, is as follows: DAGVTQSPTHLIKTRGQQVTLRCSPKSGHDTVSWYQQALGQGPQFIFQYYEEEERQRGNFPDRFSGHQFPNYSSELNVNALLLGDSALYLCASRLLLAGQSEQYFGPGTRLTVT.

J is TRBJ2-7 and V is TRBV7-9; no clear D gene. The V gene's germline CDR1 is SEHNR and CDR2 FQNEAQ (reference sequence). The CDR3 spans 14 residues. The ends were cut back, 3 bases at V and 3 bases at J, with 12 bases in the middle. In DNA form, the CDR3 reads TGTGCCAGCAGCTTCTTTTCAGGTCTCTACGAGCAGTACTTC. This sequence encodes CASSFFSGLYEQYF.

Only a few counts were recorded for this clone. The rearrangement uses TRBV9 and TRBJ2-1; D remains ambiguous. Germline values: CDR1 SGDLS, CDR2 YYNGEE. The CDR3 extends over 12 amino acids. V was pared by 4 bases and J by 9 bases, with 11 bases between. This chain's CDR3 is CASSSSHGEQFF. The CDR3 bases are TGTGCCAGCAGCTCGAGTCACGGTGAGCAGTTCTTC.

V and J are TRBV2 and TRBJ2-3; TRBD2 agrees at 12 bases. The germline V gene encodes CDR1 SNHLY and CDR2 FYNNEI. This CDR3 comprises 15 residues. V was pared by 5 bases and J by 7 bases, with 7 bases of the junction left unmatched. The chain's CDR3 is CASSQLAGGRNTQYF. CDR3 in DNA: TGTGCCAGCAGTCAACTAGCGGGAGGCCGAAATACGCAGTATTTT.

The chain links TRBV7-6 to TRBJ2-5, with D possibly being TRBD1 or TRBD2 (6 bases each). V lost 3 bases, J lost 3 bases, and 14 bases lay in between. The CDR3 loop spans 15 amino acids. Germline values: CDR1 SGHVS, CDR2 FNYEAQ. CDR3 protein: CASSFTSRGKETQYF. In DNA, the CDR3 is TGTGCCAGCAGCTTTACTAGCAGGGGAAAAGAGACCCAGTACTTC.

The sample holds one count of this clone. The rearrangement uses TRBV7-2 and TRBJ2-1, with 8 bases matching TRBD2. The CDR3 runs 14 residues. V was pared by 6 bases and J by 9 bases, with 10 bases of the junction left unmatched. Germline assignment: CDR1 SGHTA and CDR2 FQGNSA. CDR3 sequence (DNA): TGTGCCAGCAGTTGGGGACTAGGTTCCATTGAGCAGTTCTTC. This sequence encodes CASSWGLGSIEQFF. The full variable domain, with the rest looked up from reference TRBV7-2 and TRBJ2-1, is GAGVSQSPSNKVTEKGKDVELRCDPISGHTALYWYRQSLGQGLEFLIYFQGNSAPDKSGLPSDRFSAERTGGSVSTLTIQRTQQEDSAVYLCASSWGLGSIEQFFGPGTRLTVL.

The rearrangement links TRBV5-5 to TRBJ1-1; 7 bases are a match to TRBD1. The V segment lost 5 bases and the J segment 0 bases; nucleotides outside the gene matches: 4. The CDR3 is made up of 14 amino acids. Germline V gene sequence: CDR1 SGHKS, CDR2 YYEKEE (reference sequence). The CDR3 region is CASRPTGMNTEAFF. The CDR3 DNA is TGTGCCAGCAGACCGACAGGGATGAACACTGAAGCTTTCTTT.

Here the CDR3 reads CASKAVTSTDTQYF. In DNA, the CDR3 is TGCGCCAGCAAGGCCGTTACTAGCACAGATACGCAGTATTTT. The chain joins TRBV5-1 to TRBJ2-3; D is undetermined. V lost 6 bases and J lost 0, with 11 bases in between. In germline, CDR1 is SGHRS, CDR2 YFSETQ. This CDR3 has 14 amino acids.

The gene calls are TRBV5-4 and TRBJ2-1, with D tentatively TRBD2 (6 bases). V was cut by 5 bases and J by 2 bases, with 14 bases left in between. This CDR3 contains 15 residues. CDR1 is SGHNT, CDR2 YYREEE, per germline (reference sequence). The CDR3 is CASRLRDVTYNEQFF. CDR3 in DNA: TGTGCCAGCAGGCTGCGGGACGTAACCTACAATGAGCAGTTCTTC.

This clone was seen ten or more times. This chain connects TRBV4-2 to TRBJ2-7; tentatively, D is TRBD1 (6 bases). The CDR3 runs to 16 residues. V gave up 3 bases and J gave up 0 bases, with 15 bases separating them. Looked up from germline, CDR1 is LGHNA and CDR2 is YNFKEQ. DNA of the CDR3: TGTGCCAGCAGCCAGGCAAACAGGGTTCTCTCCTACGAGCAGTACTTC. Translation gives CASSQANRVLSYEQYF.

This chain joins TRBV2 and TRBJ2-3; TRBD2 might be the D (7 bases). V was shortened by 5 bases and J by 0 bases, with 15 bases between the two germline ends. The CDR3 sequence is 16 residues long. From germline, CDR1 is SNHLY and CDR2 FYNNEI. The CDR3: CASSPLGGVSTDTQYF. CDR3 DNA: TGTGCCAGCAGTCCCCTAGGGGGGGTTAGCACAGATACGCAGTATTTT.

J is TRBJ2-5 and V is TRBV19; 8 nucleotides line up with TRBD2. The CDR3 has 16 amino acids. Germline assignment: CDR1 LNHDA and CDR2 SQIVND (reference sequence). With V trimmed by 9 bases and J by 1 base, 13 bases remained unmatched. The CDR3 loop reads CARTSGGRFRQETQYF. CDR3 bases: TGTGCCAGGACCTCGGGAGGGCGTTTTCGCCAAGAGACCCAGTACTTC.

The chain links TRBV5-5 to TRBJ2-7, with 7 bases matching TRBD1. V gave up 4 bases and J gave up 0 bases; unmatched junction bases: 7. Per germline, CDR1 SGHKS and CDR2 YYEKEE (reference sequence). The CDR3 sequence is 15 residues long. CDR3 DNA sequence: TGTGCCAGCAGCCTGGGGACAGCGAGCTCCTACGAGCAGTACTTC. Translation gives CASSLGTASSYEQYF. Variable domain in full (rest from reference TRBV5-5 and TRBJ2-7): DAGVTQSPTHLIKTRGQQVTLRCSPISGHKSVSWYQQVLGQGPQFIFQYYEKEERGRGNFPDRFSARQFPNYSSELNVNALLLGDSALYLCASSLGTASSYEQYFGPGTRLTVT.

In its sample, this clone was seen once. The chain uses TRBV6-4 and TRBJ2-2; perhaps TRBD2 as D (6 bases). This CDR3 comprises 14 residues. V dropped 4 bases and J dropped 7 bases, with 13 bases sitting between them. CDR1 MRHNA and CDR2 SNTAGT come from the germline V gene. CDR3 DNA sequence: TGTGCCAGCAGTGCCCTAACCGGGGGCGGGGAGCTGTTTTTT. As protein: CASSALTGGGELFF.

This chain links TRBV14 with TRBJ2-5; a weak D match, TRBD2 (6 bases). Trimming removed 4 bases from V and 2 bases from J, with 14 bases in between. Germline CDR1 SGHDN, CDR2 FVKESK. The length of the CDR3 is 15 residues. The CDR3: CASSPPRRGQETQYF. CDR3 in DNA: TGTGCCAGCAGCCCCCCCCGGCGGGGACAAGAGACCCAGTACTTC.

The chain links TRBV30 to TRBJ2-1, with D tentatively TRBD1 (5 bases). Trimming took 4 bases from V and 14 from J, leaving 15 bases between them. Germline V gene sequence: CDR1 GTSNPN, CDR2 SVGIG (reference sequence). The CDR3 totals 11 residues. The CDR3 sequence: CAWNVQVLKFF. DNA for the CDR3: TGTGCCTGGAACGTACAGGTACTAAAGTTCTTC.